These 32 T cell receptor beta chains came from one sample sequenced in a study of control samples from healthy donors and cancer patients. The data were produced by immunoSEQ multiplex PCR, yet TCRdb's version contains in-frame clones alone and is incomplete. The sample lists around 250,000 clones, approximately 80% occurring once. Sample: PBMCs. Receptors were obtained from a woman aged 55-69 years with lung cancer.

This clone was counted only a few times. The CDR3 sequence: CAISESLGGRDTQYF. As DNA, the CDR3 is TGTGCCATCAGTGAGTCCCTTGGAGGGCGGGATACGCAGTATTTT. The V gene is TRBV10-3, the J gene TRBJ2-3; D perhaps matches TRBD2 (6 bases). The CDR3 loop spans 15 amino acids. V was cut by 0 bases and J by 6 bases, with 13 bases left in between. CDR1 and CDR2 (germline): ENHRY, SYGVKD.

The chain links TRBV6-6 to TRBJ2-7; D might be TRBD1 (6 bases). Trimming took off 2 bases at V and 6 bases at J, with 17 bases between the two ends. The CDR3 covers 15 residues. Germline V lookup: CDR1 MNHNY, CDR2 SVGAGI (reference sequence). For the CDR3, the DNA is TGTGCCAGCAGTTACGGGATCAGGGGCGATACCGAGCAGTACTTC. Its protein is CASSYGIRGDTEQYF.

The chain has TRBV9 and TRBJ2-3; 12 bases agree with TRBD2. The length of the CDR3 is 17 residues. In germline, CDR1 is SGDLS, CDR2 YYNGEE. The ends lost 3 bases at V and 5 bases at J; junction bases unmatched: 10. CDR3 DNA: TGTGCCAGCAGCGCCCAATCCCTAGCGGGGGGGGGAGATACGCAGTATTTT. Its protein product is CASSAQSLAGGGDTQYF.

This chain connects TRBV5-4 to TRBJ2-1, with TRBD2 identical over 13 bases. V shed 3 bases, J shed 8 bases, and the junction held 2 bases outside the gene matches. The CDR3 length is 14 residues. Germline V CDR1 and CDR2: SGHNT, YYREEE (reference sequence). The DNA of the CDR3 is TGTGCCAGCAGCTGGACTAGCGGGAGCCATGAGCAGTTCTTC. As protein: CASSWTSGSHEQFF. Variable domain in full (rest from reference TRBV5-4 and TRBJ2-1): ETGVTQSPTHLIKTRGQQVTLRCSSQSGHNTVSWYQQALGQGPQFIFQYYREEENGRGNFPPRFSGLQFPNYSSELNVNALELDDSALYLCASSWTSGSHEQFFGPGTRLTVL.

The V call is TRBV28, the J call TRBJ1-1; D unclear. The CDR3 runs 13 residues. The V gene lost 7 bases and the J gene lost 1 base, with 10 bases spanning the gap. In germline, CDR1 is MDHEN, CDR2 SYDVKM. The CDR3 DNA reads TGTGCCAGCATCTCGAGCAAGAACACTGAAGCTTTCTTT. It translates to CASISSKNTEAFF.

V gene TRBV28 combines with J gene TRBJ1-5; a possible D gene is TRBD1 (6 bases). CDR1 MDHEN and CDR2 SYDVKM come from the germline V gene. The CDR3 consists of 15 residues. The V gene lost 9 bases and the J gene lost 1 base, with 16 bases spanning the gap. For the CDR3, the DNA is TGTGCCAGTACACAAGGGGGGTTAAGCAATCAGCCCCAGCATTTT. Translated, it gives CASTQGGLSNQPQHF.

The rearrangement links TRBV28 to TRBJ2-7; the D is unclear. V was shortened by 4 bases and J by 6 bases, with 13 bases between the two germline ends. The CDR3 runs to 13 residues. Germline V gene sequence: CDR1 MDHEN, CDR2 SYDVKM. Here the CDR3 DNA reads TGTGCCAGCAGTTCCGCAACATTCGGCGAGCAGTACTTC. Translated: CASSSATFGEQYF.

J is TRBJ2-1 and V is TRBV28; TRBD2 matches at 12 bases. Germline V gene data show CDR1 as MDHEN and CDR2 as SYDVKM. V shed 6 bases, J shed 6 bases, and the junction held 6 bases outside the gene matches. This CDR3 comprises 15 residues. CDR3: CASSSRLAGVNEQFF. CDR3 DNA: TGTGCCAGCAGCAGCCGACTAGCGGGAGTCAATGAGCAGTTCTTC.

V gene TRBV5-8 combines with J gene TRBJ2-3; D assignment may be TRBD1 or TRBD2 (5 bases each). The germline V gene encodes CDR1 SGHTS and CDR2 YDEGEE. V lost 4 bases to trimming and J lost 2 bases, with 17 bases between them. The length of the CDR3 is 16 residues. CDR3 sequence: CASSAVGRGDTDTQYF. The CDR3 bases are TGTGCCAGCAGCGCCGTAGGAAGGGGAGACACAGATACGCAGTATTTT.

The chain uses TRBV10-3 and TRBJ2-1; TRBD2 agrees at 9 bases. CDR3 length: 12 amino acids. From germline, CDR1 is ENHRY and CDR2 SYGVKD. J lost 9 bases, V lost 10 bases, and 7 bases had no gene match. The CDR3 DNA follows: TGTGCCACCCAGCGGGAGGATAGTGAGCAGTTCTTC. This codes for CATQREDSEQFF.

This rearrangement joins TRBV7-6 to TRBJ1-6, with D unresolved. In germline, CDR1 is SGHVS, CDR2 FNYEAQ. Trimming cost V 4 bases and J 10 bases, with 8 bases left between them. CDR3 length: 12 amino acids. Here the CDR3 DNA reads TGTGCCAGCAGCTCTCACTGGTCACCCCTCCACTTT. It translates to CASSSHWSPLHF.

V is TRBV11-2 and J is TRBJ1-6; D perhaps matches TRBD1 (5 bases). With 1 base removed from V and 2 bases from J, the gap between germline ends came to 12 bases. CDR3 length: 17 residues. Germline CDR1 and CDR2: SGHAT and FQNNGV. CDR3 amino acids: CASSLGYRTPYNSPLHF. In DNA, the CDR3 is TGTGCCAGCAGCTTAGGCTACAGGACCCCCTATAATTCACCCCTCCACTTT.

The V gene is TRBV7-9, the J gene TRBJ2-4, with D tentatively TRBD1 (6 bases). Between the trimmed V and J ends, which lost 1 base and 8 bases, there was a span of 9 bases. The CDR3 extends over 13 amino acids. The germline gives CDR1 SEHNR, CDR2 FQNEAQ (reference sequence). The CDR3 bases are TGTGCCAGCAGCTTAGGCAGGGGAGACATTCAGTACTTC. Amino acids: CASSLGRGDIQYF.

The V gene is TRBV7-9, the J gene TRBJ1-6, with TRBD1 as a possible D gene (5 bases). V lost 4 bases and J 7 bases, leaving 14 bases between the germline ends. The CDR3 spans 15 residues. Germline V gene sequence: CDR1 SEHNR, CDR2 FQNEAQ (reference sequence). Written as DNA, the CDR3 is TGTGCCAGCAGCTCCGCCCGGGACCCCAATTCACCCCTCCACTTT. Its protein product is CASSSARDPNSPLHF.

V usage is TRBV5-6 and J usage is TRBJ1-5, with D hard to call. Germline V gene data show CDR1 as SGHDT and CDR2 as YYEEEE. The V end was cut by 3 bases, the J end by 7 bases, with 14 bases between. The CDR3 runs to 14 residues. The CDR3 protein is CASSSRGYGQPQHF. The CDR3 DNA reads as TGTGCCAGCAGCTCTCGTGGGTACGGCCAGCCCCAGCATTTT.

The chain's CDR3 is CASSSSSGSYNEQFF. The CDR3 DNA sequence: TGTGCCAGCAGTAGTTCTAGCGGCTCCTACAATGAGCAGTTCTTC. The chain links TRBV25-1 to TRBJ2-1; 7 bases fit TRBD2. CDR1 and CDR2 (germline): MGHDK, SYGVNS. The CDR3 is 15 amino acids. The V and J ends lost 5 bases and 0 bases, in that order; junction bases with no gene match: 4.

The V call is TRBV12-2, the J call TRBJ1-2. TRBV12-2 is a pseudogene. CDR3 length: 19 residues. The CDR3 region is CASRLGVRGRSMVNYGYTF. DNA of the CDR3: TGTGCAAGTCGCTTAGGTGTCCGGGGGCGCTCCATGGTTAACTATGGCTACACCTTC.

This chain connects TRBV25-1 to TRBJ2-7, with 7 bases identical to TRBD1. The V gene end was trimmed by 4 bases and the J gene end by 3 bases; junction bases not matched to a gene: 9. This CDR3 region has 15 residues. CDR1 is MGHDK, CDR2 SYGVNS, per germline. CDR3 DNA: TGTGCCAGCAGTGCCACGGGACAGTTTTTCTACGAGCAGTACTTC. Translation: CASSATGQFFYEQYF.

This clone was seen only once. The chain recombines TRBV28 with TRBJ2-7; tentative D call: TRBD1 (6 bases). This CDR3 spans 14 amino acids. CDR1 and CDR2 from the germline V gene are MDHEN and SYDVKM. V lost 7 bases and J lost 0, with 13 bases in between. CDR3 in amino acids: CASITTGGSYEQYF. Written as DNA, the CDR3 is TGTGCCAGCATTACGACAGGAGGCTCCTACGAGCAGTACTTC.

J is TRBJ1-1 and V is TRBV18, with D tentatively TRBD1 (6 bases). The CDR3 is made up of 15 amino acids. Trimming left V 3 bases short and J 3 bases short, with 14 bases between. The germline CDR1 and CDR2 sequences are KGHSH and LQKENI. The chain's CDR3 is CASSPRQALDTEAFF. The DNA of the CDR3 is TGTGCCAGCTCACCTCGACAGGCTCTGGACACTGAAGCTTTCTTT.

The J gene is TRBJ2-7, the V gene TRBV24-1; D possibly matches TRBD1 or TRBD2 (5 bases each). CDR3 size: 17 residues. Germline V gene sequence: CDR1 KGHDR, CDR2 SFDVKD. Trimming shortened V by 5 bases and J by 3 bases, and 22 bases separated the two germline ends. CDR3 sequence (DNA): TGTGCCACCAGTGCGCTAGGGGACGTCAGGAATTGCTACGAGCAGTACTTC. Residues: CATSALGDVRNCYEQYF.

CDR3 amino acids: CATSSQGAHQPQHF. The CDR3 nucleotides are TGTGCCACCAGCAGCCAGGGGGCACATCAGCCCCAGCATTTT. J is TRBJ1-5 and V is TRBV15, with TRBD1 matching 8 bases. Germline-derived CDR1 and CDR2 are LNHNV and YYDKDF (reference sequence). V trimming: 3 bases; J trimming: 5 bases; junction bases outside the gene matches: 3. The CDR3 length is 14 residues.

The V and J genes are TRBV27 and TRBJ1-6; possible D gene TRBD1, 5 bases. Germline V gives CDR1 MNHEY, CDR2 SMNVEV (reference sequence). The CDR3 extends over 15 amino acids. Trimming removed 2 bases at V and 0 bases at J, with 5 bases between. The CDR3 DNA sequence: TGTGCCAGCAGTTTAGGGGCCTCCTATAATTCACCCCTCCACTTT. This gives the protein CASSLGASYNSPLHF.

This clone turned up a few times. The chain is built from TRBV7-9 and TRBJ2-7; maybe TRBD2 (5 bases). Between the trimmed V and J ends, which lost 4 bases and 7 bases, there was a span of 11 bases. CDR1 and CDR2 from the germline V gene are SEHNR and FQNEAQ (reference sequence). This CDR3 is 12 amino acids long. CDR3 nucleotide sequence: TGTGCCAGCAGCTCCTACACTAGTGAGCAGTACTTC. Translation gives CASSSYTSEQYF.

The V gene is TRBV5-1, the J gene TRBJ2-7, with 15 bases matching TRBD2. CDR1 is SGHRS, CDR2 YFSETQ, per germline. The ends lost 2 bases at V and 0 bases at J; junction bases unmatched: 9. The CDR3 is made up of 19 amino acids. The DNA of the CDR3 is TGCGCCAGCAGCTTCTTCGGGACTAGCGGGGGGCTTAGCTCCTACGAGCAGTACTTC. This sequence encodes CASSFFGTSGGLSSYEQYF.

In nucleotides, the CDR3 is TGTGCCATCAGACCGGGACAGGGGGCAGGTGAGCAGTTCTTC. The encoded protein is CAIRPGQGAGEQFF. The gene calls are TRBV10-3 and TRBJ2-1, with 12 bases fitting TRBD1. Trimming at V came to 6 bases and at J to 9 bases, leaving 6 bases not matched to a gene. Germline-derived CDR1 and CDR2 are ENHRY and SYGVKD. The CDR3 is 14 amino acids.

This chain connects TRBV24-1 to TRBJ1-2; 10 bases are a match to TRBD1. Trimming took 3 bases from V and 6 from J; bases not matched to a gene: 6. This CDR3 contains 15 residues. Germline values: CDR1 KGHDR, CDR2 SFDVKD. CDR3 coding DNA: TGTGCCACCAGTGATGGGACAGGGGTGTCCCATGGCTACACCTTC. It yields the protein CATSDGTGVSHGYTF.

CDR3 sequence: CASRKQGAGETQYF. In nucleotides, the CDR3 is TGTGCCAGCCGTAAGCAGGGAGCGGGGGAGACCCAGTACTTC. The genes are TRBV27 and TRBJ2-5, with 7 bases identical to TRBD2. Unmatched junction bases numbered 11, after V lost 8 bases and J lost 5 bases. Germline assignment: CDR1 MNHEY and CDR2 SMNVEV (reference sequence). The CDR3 is 14 residues long.

The chain has TRBV28 and TRBJ1-2, with D unclear. This CDR3 region has 12 residues. Germline V lookup: CDR1 MDHEN, CDR2 SYDVKM. V lost 7 bases to trimming and J lost 4 bases, with 10 bases between them. The CDR3 spells CASTLGGYGYTF. CDR3 nucleotides: TGTGCCAGCACCTTAGGTGGCTATGGCTACACCTTC.

The chain employs TRBV6-6 and TRBJ1-5, with 7 bases that match TRBD1. The CDR3 length is 15 residues. V gave up 6 bases and J gave up 0 bases; unmatched junction bases: 5. CDR1 is MNHNY and CDR2 is SVGAGI in the germline V gene (reference sequence). Here the CDR3 DNA reads TGTGCCAGCAGGGGGACAGCGTATAGCAATCAGCCCCAGCATTTT. Translated: CASRGTAYSNQPQHF.

This rearrangement joins TRBV2 to TRBJ1-2, with D possibly being TRBD1 (5 bases). The CDR3 runs to 14 residues. V shed 4 bases and J shed 8 bases, with 17 bases lying between them. The germline CDR1 and CDR2 sequences are SNHLY and FYNNEI. The CDR3 DNA reads as TGTGCCAGCAGTGTTGCAAGGACATTGTCCGGCTACACCTTC. It is translated as CASSVARTLSGYTF.

The chain carries TRBV5-5 and TRBJ2-5; D unclear. CDR1 is SGHKS and CDR2 is YYEKEE in the germline V gene (reference sequence). The V end lost 7 bases, the J end lost 2 bases, and 12 bases lay between the germline ends. The CDR3 length is 13 residues. The CDR3 bases are TGTGCCAGCTCTCCCGTCTTACAAGAGACCCAGTACTTC. Amino acids: CASSPVLQETQYF.